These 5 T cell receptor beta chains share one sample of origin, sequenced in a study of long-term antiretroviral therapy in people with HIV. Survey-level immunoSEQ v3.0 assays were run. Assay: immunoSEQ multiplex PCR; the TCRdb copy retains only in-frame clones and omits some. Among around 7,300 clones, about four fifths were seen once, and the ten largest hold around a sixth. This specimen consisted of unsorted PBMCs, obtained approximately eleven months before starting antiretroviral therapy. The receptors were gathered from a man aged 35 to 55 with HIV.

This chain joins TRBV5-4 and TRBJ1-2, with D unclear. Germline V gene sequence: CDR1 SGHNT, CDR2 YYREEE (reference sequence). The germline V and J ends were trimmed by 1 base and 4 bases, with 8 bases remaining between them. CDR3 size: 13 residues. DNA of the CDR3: TGTGCCAGCAGCTTGTCGGTGATCTATGGCTACACCTTC. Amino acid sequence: CASSLSVIYGYTF.

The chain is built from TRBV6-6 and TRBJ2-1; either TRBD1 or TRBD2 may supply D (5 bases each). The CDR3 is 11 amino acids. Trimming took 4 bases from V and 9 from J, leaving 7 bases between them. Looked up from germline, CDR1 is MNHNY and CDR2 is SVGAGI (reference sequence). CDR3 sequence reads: CASSWGSEQFF. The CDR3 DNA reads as TGTGCCAGCAGTTGGGGGAGTGAGCAGTTCTTC.

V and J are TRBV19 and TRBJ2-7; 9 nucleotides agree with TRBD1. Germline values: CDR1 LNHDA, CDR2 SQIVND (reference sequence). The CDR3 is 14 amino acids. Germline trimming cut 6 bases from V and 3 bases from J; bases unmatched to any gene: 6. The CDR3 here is CASSYGTGYYEQYF. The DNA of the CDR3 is TGTGCCAGTAGCTACGGGACAGGGTACTACGAGCAGTACTTC.

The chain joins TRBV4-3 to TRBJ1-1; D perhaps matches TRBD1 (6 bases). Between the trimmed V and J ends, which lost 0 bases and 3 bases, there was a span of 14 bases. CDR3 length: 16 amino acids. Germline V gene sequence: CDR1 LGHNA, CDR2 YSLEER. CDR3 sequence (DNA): TGCGCCAGCAGCCAAGATCTAGGGGGGGCGGACACTGAAGCTTTCTTT. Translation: CASSQDLGGADTEAFF.

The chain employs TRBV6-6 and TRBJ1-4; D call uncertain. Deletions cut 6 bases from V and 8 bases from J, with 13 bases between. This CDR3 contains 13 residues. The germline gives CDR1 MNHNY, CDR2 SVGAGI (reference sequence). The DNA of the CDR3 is TGTGCCAGCAGAGACCCGGGTAGCGAAAAACTGTTTTTT. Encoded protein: CASRDPGSEKLFF.